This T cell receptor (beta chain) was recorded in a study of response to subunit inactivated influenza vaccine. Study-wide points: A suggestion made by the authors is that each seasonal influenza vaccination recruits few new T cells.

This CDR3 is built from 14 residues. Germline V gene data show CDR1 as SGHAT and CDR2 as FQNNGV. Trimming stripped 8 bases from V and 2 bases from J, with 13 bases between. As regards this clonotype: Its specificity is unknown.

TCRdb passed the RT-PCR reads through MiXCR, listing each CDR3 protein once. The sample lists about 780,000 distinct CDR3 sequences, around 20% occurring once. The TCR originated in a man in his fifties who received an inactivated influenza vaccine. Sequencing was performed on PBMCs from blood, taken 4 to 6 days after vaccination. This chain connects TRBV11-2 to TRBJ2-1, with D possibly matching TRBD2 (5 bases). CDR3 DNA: TGTGCCAGCTCAGCGGAAAATCCCTACAATGAGCAGTTCTTC. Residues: CASSAENPYNEQFF.